The clone carrying this T cell receptor beta chain was recorded once. The sample originates from a study of CD8+ T cells in alopecia areata. Treatment specified: oral pan-JAK inhibitor, 5-10 mg twice daily. This CDR3 is built from 14 residues. From germline, CDR1 is SGHTA and CDR2 FQGNSA. The V gene lost 5 bases and the J gene lost 5 bases, with 15 bases spanning the gap. Extracted from the samples, RNA was reverse transcribed into cDNA to serve as the sequencing template. The method was immunoSEQ multiplex PCR; TCRdb's version includes in-frame clones alone and lacks a portion of them. The data show 150,000 to 200,000 clones, 60% seen once.

Sequencing used CD4+ T cells sorted from blood, obtained at week 24, from a patient treated with tofacitinib. The TCR comes from a human donor with alopecia areata. The chain couples TRBV7-2 to TRBJ2-5; D possibly corresponds to TRBD2 (6 bases). The CDR3 nucleotides read TGTGCCAGCAGCACGGACGGGACTCGGGAGACCCAGTACTTC. Its protein product is CASSTDGTRETQYF.